The 4 T cell receptor beta chains below were found in one sample sequenced in a study of blood T cell repertoires in COVID-19. Method: immunoSEQ multiplex PCR; TCRdb's copy keeps in-frame clones and lacks some. The sample includes approximately 60,000 clones, approximately 82% of them seen just once. Sample: peripheral blood. The source is a woman of 80 years or more with acute or convalescent COVID-19.

The chain couples TRBV5-1 to TRBJ2-3; D is possibly TRBD2 (5 bases). Germline V gene sequence: CDR1 SGHRS, CDR2 YFSETQ. The CDR3 contains 13 residues. The V and J ends lost 7 bases and 1 base respectively, with 10 bases between them. The CDR3 region has the DNA TGCGCCAGCGCCTCCGGGGGCACAGATACGCAGTATTTT. Translating gives CASASGGTDTQYF.

CDR3 DNA sequence: TGTGCCAGCAGCCTGACCTTCGCGGGGGGCTACACCTTC. It translates to CASSLTFAGGYTF. The genes are TRBV6-5 and TRBJ1-2; no reliable D call. The CDR3 length is 13 residues. Trimming stripped 6 bases from V and 8 bases from J, with 16 bases between. Germline CDR1 is MNHEY and CDR2 is SVGAGI.

The chain links TRBV7-9 to TRBJ1-1, with TRBD1 matching 9 bases. The CDR3 contains 15 residues. CDR1 is SEHNR and CDR2 is FQNEAQ in the germline V gene (reference sequence). V dropped 5 bases and J dropped 0; count of bases not matched to a gene: 4. In nucleotides, the CDR3 is TGTGCCAGCAGCCCGGGACAGGGAATGAACACTGAAGCTTTCTTT. Residues: CASSPGQGMNTEAFF.

The J gene is TRBJ1-6, the V gene TRBV18; D remains ambiguous. The CDR3 totals 15 residues. Trimming shortened V by 3 bases and J by 5 bases, and 11 bases separated the two germline ends. Germline V lookup: CDR1 KGHSH, CDR2 LQKENI. The CDR3 DNA follows: TGTGCCAGCTCACCGGGTTCAGGAAATAATTCACCCCTCCACTTT. Translated: CASSPGSGNNSPLHF.